This paragraph reports one TCR beta chain. The specificity of this receptor is unknown. Base qualities were left out, and no much larger clone turns up one base away. With the immunoSEQ assay, which is a bias-controlled multiplex PCR relying on V- and J-specific primers, TCR beta CDR3 regions were amplified from genomic DNA. In a second PCR step, the CDR3 amplicons were tagged with a proprietary barcode plus Illumina adapter sequences. CDR3 libraries were sequenced on an Illumina MiSeq instrument. The original pipeline was this. Export and quality control were handled in immunoSEQ Analyzer 3.0, while downstream analyses relied on R Bioconductor and Immunarch. Only productive rearrangements in the normalized downsampled data set were used to calculate repertoire metrics. In the normalized cohort, a clonotype counted as pathologically expanded if the clonotype was larger than 5 templates. The Inverse Simpson Index was used to measure repertoire diversity. To capture all clonotypes, the CMV-specificity analyses were run on the non-normalized data set. The clones in this table, taken by TCRdb from immuneACCESS, are in-frame only. Not every clone is retained; where verified, under half of the shortfall comes from an unresolved V gene, and the cause of the rest is unknown. The V and J calls and clone size are taken from that table; D and trimming were inferred from the DNA. The table for this sample lists more than 9,000 clones; around 93% of them were counted only once. Of the sample, roughly 0.79% falls within the top ten clones.

For CDR1 and CDR2, the germline V gene lists SGDLS and YYNGEE. Trimming takes 4 bases off V and 1 base off J; junction bases not matched to a gene: 4. The CDR3, from cysteine to phenylalanine, totals 14 residues. The read is trimmed to its CDR3 DNA, 42 bases read in frame from base 1. Blood samples for TCR beta sequencing were provided by related transplant donors. Nuclei Lysis Solution was used to extract genomic DNA from fresh or cryopreserved unfractionated peripheral blood mononuclear cells. The data were taken from a study of T cell clonotyping in hematopoietic cell transplantation (dated by TCRdb to the early 2020s). Describing the broader study: The study collected around 130 blood samples from under 45 consecutive transplant recipients and their related donors. Recruitment of patients ran from 2015 to early 2017, and follow-up continued until late 2020 or until death. On the study overall, not on this receptor specifically: Inverse Simpson Index values from donors and from recipients before transplant predicted broader TCR repertoire diversity after transplant. The sample size was limited and the cells went unsorted, which meant the CD4 and CD8 repertoire contributions could not be told apart. Just a small fraction of recipient repertoires overlapped with donor repertoires, and more than 97% appeared de novo at the given depth. After transplant, TCR diversity in recipients dropped, and pathologically expanded clonotypes increased progressively from day 30 to day 180.

This TCR was recovered from a woman between 45 and 60 years old in good health. Some clones in this sample may be carry-over from other donors' samples. The material sequenced was peripheral blood mononuclear cells. This chain joins TRBV9 to TRBJ2-7; 8 junctional bases match TRBD2. The CDR3 corresponds to CASSPTGGSYEQYF. The sequenced DNA is TGTGCCAGCAGCCCGACGGGGGGGTCCTACGAGCAGTACTTC.